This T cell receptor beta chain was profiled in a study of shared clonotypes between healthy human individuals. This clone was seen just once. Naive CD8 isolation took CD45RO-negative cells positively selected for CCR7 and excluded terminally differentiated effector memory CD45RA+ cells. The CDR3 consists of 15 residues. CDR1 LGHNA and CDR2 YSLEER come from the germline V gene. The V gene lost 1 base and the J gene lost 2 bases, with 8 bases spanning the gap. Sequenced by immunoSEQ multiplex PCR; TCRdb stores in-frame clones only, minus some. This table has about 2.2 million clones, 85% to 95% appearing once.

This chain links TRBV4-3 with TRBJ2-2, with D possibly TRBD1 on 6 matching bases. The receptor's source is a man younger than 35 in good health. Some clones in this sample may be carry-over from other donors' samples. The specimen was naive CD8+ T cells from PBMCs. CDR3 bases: TGCGCCAGCAGCCAAGGACAGGAAAACACCGGGGAGCTGTTTTTT. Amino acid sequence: CASSQGQENTGELFF.